This T cell receptor (beta chain) was identified in a study of blood T cell repertoires in COVID-19. Study summary: Both acute and convalescent COVID-19 samples were obtained from the United States, Italy and Spain. Sources were T cells, B-cell-depleted T cells, or PBMCs; the material itself was cDNA or gDNA.

In the original workflow: Reference gene primers were amplified, and this amplification served to estimate nucleated cell counts. TCRdb keeps only in-frame clones here, not all; method: immunoSEQ multiplex PCR. The V and J calls and clone size were taken over from that table, and D and trimming were inferred from the DNA. In the table there are about 140,000 clones, roughly 84% of which are singletons. The V gene's germline CDR1 is MNHEY and CDR2 SVGAGI. This CDR3 spans 14 amino acids. V lost 5 bases to trimming and J lost 7 bases, with 15 bases between them. The receptor's source is a woman in her fifties or sixties with acute or convalescent COVID-19. The sample consisted of peripheral blood. V gene TRBV6-5 combines with J gene TRBJ2-4, with a possible D match to TRBD2 (6 bases). CDR3 protein: CASSLMGGSNIQYF. CDR3 nucleotide sequence: TGTGCCAGCAGTCTAATGGGGGGTTCTAACATTCAGTACTTC.